The 10 T cell receptor beta chains listed next were all sequenced from one sample in a study of blood T cell repertoires in COVID-19. Clones were sequenced by immunoSEQ multiplex PCR, and TCRdb holds only the in-frame ones, with some missing. The sample records a few hundred thousand clones, around 87% being singletons. The sequencing sample was made of peripheral blood. The receptors derive from a woman aged 70 to 79 with active or convalescent COVID-19.

CDR3 region: CARPHRTSGGQDQETQYF. CDR3 sequence (DNA): TGTGCCAGACCGCATCGGACTAGCGGGGGGCAGGACCAAGAGACCCAGTACTTC. This sequence joins TRBV19 and TRBJ2-5; TRBD2 aligns across 14 bases. The CDR3 is 18 residues long. CDR1 is LNHDA, CDR2 SQIVND, per germline (reference sequence). The V gene end was trimmed by 9 bases and the J gene end by 0 bases; junction bases not matched to a gene: 12.

This chain uses TRBV7-2 with TRBJ1-1; no definite D call. V was pared by 6 bases and J by 4 bases, with 15 bases between. Germline V lookup: CDR1 SGHTA, CDR2 FQGNSA. The CDR3 covers 14 residues. The CDR3 protein is CASSWQYRGTEAFF. Here the CDR3 DNA reads TGTGCCAGCAGTTGGCAGTATAGAGGCACTGAAGCTTTCTTT.

This clone was picked up one time. The chain employs TRBV7-9 and TRBJ2-1; 8 nucleotides align to TRBD2. Germline-derived CDR1 and CDR2 are SEHNR and FQNEAQ (reference sequence). The CDR3 is 17 residues long. Germline trimming cut 5 bases from V and 10 bases from J; bases unmatched to any gene: 19. The CDR3 DNA is TGTGCCAGCAGCCAAAGACACCGACGGGGACTAGTGGGGGAGCAGTTCTTC. Protein: CASSQRHRRGLVGEQFF.

The V and J genes are TRBV6-2 or TRBV6-3 and TRBJ1-5; D ambiguous. The CDR3 extends over 11 amino acids. Germline V lookup: CDR1 MNHEY, CDR2 SVGEGT. Between the trimmed V and J ends, which lost 3 bases and 8 bases, there was a span of 5 bases. CDR3 amino acids: CASSYPEPQHF. DNA for the CDR3: TGTGCCAGCAGTTATCCGGAGCCCCAGCATTTT.

V and J are TRBV23-1 and TRBJ2-7, with 7 positions matching TRBD1. TRBV23-1 qualifies as an ORF whose function is uncertain. This CDR3 contains 16 residues. The V gene end was trimmed by 7 bases and the J gene end by 5 bases; junction bases not matched to a gene: 17. CDR3 sequence: CASTPPTRDSGHEQYF. CDR3 sequence (DNA): TGCGCCAGCACCCCACCGACCCGGGACAGCGGACACGAGCAGTACTTC.

Note on this clone: Other DNA sequences of this sample code for an identical CDR3. V gene TRBV20-1 combines with J gene TRBJ1-1, with D unclear. Trimming removed 6 bases at V and 8 bases at J, with 4 bases between. Germline CDR1 reads DFQATT; CDR2 reads SNEGSKA (reference sequence). This CDR3 is built from 8 residues. The CDR3 nucleotides are TGCAGTGCCAGGGAAGCTTTCTTT. Translation: CSAREAFF.

The chain combines TRBV28 with TRBJ2-7; TRBD2 might be the D (6 bases). From germline, CDR1 is MDHEN and CDR2 SYDVKM. This CDR3 has 14 amino acids. Trimming took off 3 bases at V and 2 bases at J, with 11 bases between the two ends. The CDR3 nucleotides read TGTGCCAGCAGTTTTCGGGGGAAGGCCTACGAGCAGTACTTC. This sequence encodes CASSFRGKAYEQYF.

The chain recombines TRBV4-3 with TRBJ2-2; no clear D. V lost 4 bases, J lost 3 bases, and 9 bases lay in between. The germline V gene encodes CDR1 LGHNA and CDR2 YSLEER. This CDR3 has 14 residues. CDR3 bases: TGCGCCAGCAGCCTAGCCCGGGACACCGGGGAGCTGTTTTTT. The encoded protein is CASSLARDTGELFF.

This sequence joins TRBV9 and TRBJ1-1; 9 positions agree with TRBD1. Unmatched junction bases numbered 8, after V lost 4 bases and J lost 4 bases. CDR3 length equals 15 residues. The germline V gene has CDR1 SGDLS and CDR2 YYNGEE. CDR3 amino acids: CASSTRQGVTTEAFF. The CDR3 nucleotides are TGTGCCAGCAGCACCAGACAGGGGGTAACCACTGAAGCTTTCTTT.

The genes are TRBV6-6 and TRBJ2-5, with a possible D match to TRBD2 (7 bases). This CDR3 contains 13 residues. The V end was cut by 4 bases, the J end by 7 bases, with 13 bases between. The V gene's germline CDR1 is MNHNY and CDR2 SVGAGI (reference sequence). The CDR3 spells CASSWGGQGTQYF. CDR3 in DNA: TGTGCCAGCAGTTGGGGGGGCCAGGGGACCCAGTACTTC.